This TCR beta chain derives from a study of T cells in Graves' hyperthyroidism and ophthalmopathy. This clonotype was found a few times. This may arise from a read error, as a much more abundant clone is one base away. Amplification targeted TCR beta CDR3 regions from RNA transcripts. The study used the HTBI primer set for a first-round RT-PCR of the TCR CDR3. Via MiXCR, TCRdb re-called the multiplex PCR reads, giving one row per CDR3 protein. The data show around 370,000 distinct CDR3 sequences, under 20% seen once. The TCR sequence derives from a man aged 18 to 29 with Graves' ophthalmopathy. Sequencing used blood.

This CDR3 is CASSEDPSQAETQYF. CDR3 coding DNA: TGTGCCAGCAGTGAAGACCCGTCACAGGCGGAGACCCAGTACTTC. The chain has TRBV2 and TRBJ2-5, with TRBD1 as a possible D gene (5 bases). V was trimmed by 1 base and J by 5 bases, leaving 14 bases between them. Germline-derived CDR1 and CDR2 are SNHLY and FYNNEI. This CDR3 spans 15 amino acids.